The TCR beta chain under discussion was sequenced for a study of cytomegalovirus exposure and HLA in healthy donors. This clone was seen a few times. Its antigen is currently unknown. PCR employed 60 Vbeta and 13 Jbeta primers. Measured with immunoSEQ multiplex PCR; TCRdb has only the in-frame clones, and not every one. This sample has about 89,000 clones, with around 76% found just once. These donors counted as nominally healthy when sampled, but unrecorded immune exposures were likely. Findings and limits, study-wide: Most of the CMV-associated TCR beta chains (in a later analysis) appeared to be HLA-restricted.

Sequenced sample: PBMCs. The sequence derives from a young man in good health and CMV-seropositive.

Here the CDR3 reads CASSPGLPPYEQYF. CDR3 in DNA: TGCGCCAGCAGCCCGGGACTCCCACCTTACGAGCAGTACTTC. The chain couples TRBV4-1 to TRBJ2-7, with D maybe TRBD2 (6 bases). Germline V lookup: CDR1 MGHRA, CDR2 YSYEKL. The CDR3 has 14 amino acids. Trimming cost V 4 bases and J 4 bases, with 14 bases left between them.